These 10 T cell receptor beta chains originate from one sample sequenced in a study of CD8+ T cells in alopecia areata (dated by TCRdb to the late 2010s). The time point label for this specimen denotes: baseline before oral tofacitinib. The protocol used for the library was the immunoSEQ multiplex PCR assay. RNA was extracted from all samples and reverse transcribed into cDNA as template for TCR sequencing. TCRdb carries this immuneACCESS record with in-frame sequences only. Its versions omit some clonotypes, under half of them owing to an unresolved V gene in the studies checked, with the rest unexplained. Here the sample has some 130,000 clones; 45% to 65% occur a single time. The ten largest clones take up 4.5% of the sample. The source material was CD4+ T cells sorted from blood, sampled at week 0. These receptors originate from a human donor with alopecia areata.

CDR3 amino acids: CASSQLLPTGRPSYGYTF. CDR3 coding DNA: TGCGCCAGCAGCCAATTGCTACCGACAGGGAGGCCTAGCTATGGCTACACCTTC. The chain is built from TRBV4-1 and TRBJ1-2; 7 bases map to TRBD1. The germline V gene has CDR1 MGHRA and CDR2 YSYEKL. The CDR3 runs to 18 residues. J lost 4 bases, V lost 2 bases, and 16 bases had no gene match.

The rearrangement links TRBV7-9 to TRBJ2-1; tentatively, D is TRBD1 (5 bases). This CDR3 comprises 13 residues. V was cut by 5 bases and J by 9 bases, with 14 bases left in between. Germline-derived CDR1 and CDR2 are SEHNR and FQNEAQ (reference sequence). The CDR3 DNA is TGTGCCAGCAGCCATCTTAGGGGCGGTGAGCAGTTCTTC. Translating it yields CASSHLRGGEQFF.

The chain has TRBV5-1 and TRBJ2-7, with TRBD2 matching over 8 bases. There are 14 residues in the CDR3. The J segment lost 5 bases and the V segment lost 4 bases, leaving 8 bases of the junction unmatched. CDR1 is SGHRS, CDR2 YFSETQ, per germline. The CDR3 loop reads CASSRGGFSDEQYF. Written as DNA, the CDR3 is TGCGCCAGCAGCCGGGGGGGTTTCTCGGACGAGCAGTACTTC.

The chain is built from TRBV5-1 and TRBJ1-1; possibly TRBD1 for D (6 bases). The germline V gene has CDR1 SGHRS and CDR2 YFSETQ. The CDR3 has 15 amino acids. The ends were cut back, 0 bases at V and 9 bases at J, with 18 bases in the middle. For the CDR3, the DNA is TGCGCCAGCAGCTTGGTAGGGGTGGGGGCAAGTCAAGCTTTCTTT. Translating gives CASSLVGVGASQAFF.

This clone was seen many times. The V call is TRBV29-1, the J call TRBJ2-7; 9 nucleotides match TRBD2. Trimming at V came to 6 bases and at J to 3 bases, leaving 6 bases not matched to a gene. The CDR3 covers 13 residues. The V gene's germline CDR1 is SQVTM and CDR2 ANQGSEA. The CDR3 DNA reads TGCAGCGTATCTAGCGGGACCGTCTACGAGCAGTACTTC. It yields the protein CSVSSGTVYEQYF.

This chain joins TRBV5-1 and TRBJ2-7; TRBD1 might be the D (6 bases). Germline V lookup: CDR1 SGHRS, CDR2 YFSETQ. The V gene lost 0 bases and the J gene lost 2 bases, with 9 bases spanning the gap. The CDR3 is 14 residues long. CDR3 DNA sequence: TGCGCCAGCAGCTTGGCCCCAGGGGCCTACGAGCAGTACTTC. Its protein product is CASSLAPGAYEQYF.

The chain combines TRBV15 with TRBJ2-7; D is ambiguous. Trimming took off 5 bases at V and 6 bases at J, with 11 bases between the two ends. CDR3 length equals 12 residues. Germline V CDR1 and CDR2: LNHNV, YYDKDF (reference sequence). The CDR3 DNA sequence: TGTGCCACCAGCGTAGGTGTCGGCGAGCAGTACTTC. Residues: CATSVGVGEQYF.

The J gene is TRBJ2-7, the V gene TRBV7-8; 7 positions agree with TRBD2. V gave up 2 bases and J gave up 7 bases; unmatched junction bases: 5. The CDR3 sequence is 13 residues long. Germline-derived CDR1 and CDR2 are SGHVS and FQNEAQ. CDR3 amino acids: CASSLMEGGEQYF. The CDR3 bases are TGTGCCAGCAGCTTAATGGAGGGAGGGGAGCAGTACTTC.

Concerning this clone itself: Other DNA sequences in this sample translate to the same CDR3. The DNA of the CDR3 is TGTGCCAGCAGTAGCCGGGACAGGAGGACTGAAGCTTTCTTT. Protein: CASSSRDRRTEAFF. The V gene is TRBV28, the J gene TRBJ1-1, with TRBD1 identical over 8 bases. Germline CDR1 MDHEN, CDR2 SYDVKM. The CDR3 length is 14 residues. Trimming took 5 bases from V and 5 from J; bases not matched to a gene: 7.

This sequence joins TRBV11-3 and TRBJ2-2, with D tentatively TRBD1 (6 bases). V dropped 5 bases and J dropped 3 bases, with 10 bases sitting between them. Germline CDR1 reads SGHNT; CDR2 reads YENEEA. CDR3 length: 14 amino acids. The CDR3 sequence: CASSPGVDTGELFF. CDR3 in DNA: TGTGCCAGCAGCCCAGGGGTAGACACCGGGGAGCTGTTTTTT.